A single sample is the source of the 7 T cell receptor beta chains below, sequenced in a study of response to subunit inactivated influenza vaccine. TCRdb independently ran MiXCR on the RT-PCR reads; one entry per CDR3 protein. Among about 800,000 distinct CDR3 sequences listed, 21% were seen once. The source material was PBMCs from blood, sampled 4 to 6 days after vaccination. The receptors derive from a man aged 50-60 years who received an inactivated influenza vaccine.

As regards this clonotype: A read error may be the cause here, since a much bigger clone is one base away. This sequence joins TRBV29-1 and TRBJ2-3, with D possibly called TRBD1 or TRBD2 (7 bases each). Germline V lookup: CDR1 SQVTM, CDR2 ANQGSEA. The CDR3 covers 14 residues. In DNA form, the CDR3 reads TGCAGCGTAGGACTAGGAGGGGGCACAGAGACGCAGTATTTT. Amino acid sequence: CSVGLGGGTETQYF.

V usage is TRBV6-6 and J usage is TRBJ2-2; D gene unclear. V lost 2 bases, J lost 6 bases, and 4 bases lay in between. Germline V lookup: CDR1 MNHNY, CDR2 SVGAGI (reference sequence). The CDR3 spans 12 residues. In DNA, the CDR3 is TGTGCCAGCAGTTACAGGTCCGGGGAGCTGTTTTTT. As protein: CASSYRSGELFF.

This clonotype was seen more than once but under ten times. The rearrangement joins TRBV5-6 to TRBJ1-2; 9 nucleotides match TRBD1. V lost 3 bases to trimming and J lost 4 bases; unmatched junction nucleotides: 7. Per the germline V gene, CDR1 is SGHDT and CDR2 is YYEEEE. The CDR3 has 15 residues. In DNA, the CDR3 is TGTGCCAGCAGCTACCGGGACAGGGTTAGCTATGGCTACACCTTC. Its translation: CASSYRDRVSYGYTF.

This chain joins TRBV7-3 and TRBJ2-2, with TRBD2 identical over 8 bases. CDR3 size: 14 residues. Germline V gene lookup returns CDR1 SGHTA and CDR2 FQGTGA. Trimming cost V 4 bases and J 5 bases; bases outside gene matches: 3. The CDR3 sequence is CASSSTSATGELFF. For the CDR3, the DNA is TGTGCCAGCAGCTCGACTAGCGCAACCGGGGAGCTGTTTTTT.

The CDR3 nucleotides read TGTGCCAGCAGCCGCCTTTTAGTTGGTACGACGCAGTATTTT. This gives the protein CASSRLLVGTTQYF. V and J are TRBV7-2 and TRBJ2-3; D not resolved. The CDR3 runs 14 residues. The V gene lost 5 bases and the J gene lost 9 bases, with 18 bases spanning the gap. Germline CDR1 reads SGHTA; CDR2 reads FQGNSA.

This clonotype was counted only a few times. The chain recombines TRBV19 with TRBJ2-7; 12 bases match TRBD1. V lost 5 bases and J lost 3; bases outside the gene matches: 5. The germline V gene has CDR1 LNHDA and CDR2 SQIVND (reference sequence). The CDR3 consists of 15 residues. CDR3 DNA: TGTGCCAGTAGTGGGACAGGGGGCGCCGTCTACGAGCAGTACTTC. Its translation: CASSGTGGAVYEQYF.

Only a few counts were recorded for this clonotype. The rearrangement links TRBV10-3 to TRBJ1-1; tentative D call: TRBD1 (6 bases). Trimming took 8 bases from V and 1 from J, leaving 11 bases between them. Germline V gene lookup returns CDR1 ENHRY and CDR2 SYGVKD. The CDR3 is 13 amino acids. The CDR3 DNA sequence: TGTGCCATCGCTCGGACAGCGAACACTGAAGCTTTCTTT. Its protein is CAIARTANTEAFF.